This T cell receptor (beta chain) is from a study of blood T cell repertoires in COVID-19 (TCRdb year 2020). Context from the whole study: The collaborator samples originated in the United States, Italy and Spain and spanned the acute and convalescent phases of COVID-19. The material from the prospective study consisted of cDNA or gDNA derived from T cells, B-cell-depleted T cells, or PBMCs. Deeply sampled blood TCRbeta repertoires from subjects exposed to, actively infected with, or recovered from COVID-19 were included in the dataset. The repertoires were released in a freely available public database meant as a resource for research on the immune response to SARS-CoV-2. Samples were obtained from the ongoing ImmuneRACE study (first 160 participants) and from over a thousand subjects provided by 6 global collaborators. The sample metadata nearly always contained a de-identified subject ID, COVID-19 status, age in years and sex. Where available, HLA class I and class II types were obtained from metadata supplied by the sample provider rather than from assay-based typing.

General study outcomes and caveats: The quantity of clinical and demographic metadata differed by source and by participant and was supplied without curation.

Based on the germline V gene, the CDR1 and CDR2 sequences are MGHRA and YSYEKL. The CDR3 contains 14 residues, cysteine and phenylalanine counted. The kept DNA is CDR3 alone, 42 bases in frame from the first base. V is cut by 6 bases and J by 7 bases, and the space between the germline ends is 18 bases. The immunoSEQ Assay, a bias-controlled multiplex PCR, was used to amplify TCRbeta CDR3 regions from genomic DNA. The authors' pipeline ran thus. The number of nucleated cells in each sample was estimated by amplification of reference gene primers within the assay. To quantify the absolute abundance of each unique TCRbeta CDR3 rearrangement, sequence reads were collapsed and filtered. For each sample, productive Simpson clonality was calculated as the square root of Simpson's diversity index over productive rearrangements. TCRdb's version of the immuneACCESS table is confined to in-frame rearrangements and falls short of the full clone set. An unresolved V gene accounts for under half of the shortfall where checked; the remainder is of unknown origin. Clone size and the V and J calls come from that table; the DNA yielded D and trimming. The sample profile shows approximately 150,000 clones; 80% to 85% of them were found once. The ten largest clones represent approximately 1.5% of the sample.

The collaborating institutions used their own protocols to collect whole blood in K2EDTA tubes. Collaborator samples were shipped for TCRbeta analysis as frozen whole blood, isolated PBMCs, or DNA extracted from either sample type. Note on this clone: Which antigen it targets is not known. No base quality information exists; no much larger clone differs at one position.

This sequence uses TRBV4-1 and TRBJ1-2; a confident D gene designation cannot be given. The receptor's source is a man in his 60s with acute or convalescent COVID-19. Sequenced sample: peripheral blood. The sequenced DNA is TGCGCCAGCAGTGTGGTGGAGGTCTCATCTGGCTACACCTTC. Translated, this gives CASSVVEVSSGYTF.